This TCR beta chain was found in a study of T cells after posttransplantation cyclophosphamide. The related graft donor's blood sample was taken on the day of bone marrow donation. TCRdb keeps only in-frame clones here, not all; method: immunoSEQ multiplex PCR. The sample has tens of thousands of clones, none seen only once. This clone was seen repeatedly, ten times or more. Its antigen is currently unknown. General study findings and limits: Recipient CMV seropositivity and CMV reactivation strongly tracked TRB clonality. Blood and skin or GI T cell repertoires showed limited TRB overlap.

This CDR3 has 21 amino acids. Germline loops: CDR1 SGHRS, CDR2 YFSETQ. Deletions cut 1 base from V and 1 base from J, with 24 bases between. The specimen sequenced was PBMCs. This TCR came from a man aged 40-49 years in good health, CMV-negative, and a related stem cell transplant donor. The chain employs TRBV5-1 and TRBJ2-6, with a possible D match to TRBD2 (6 bases). The CDR3 here is CASSLSQIGRGNRSGANVLTF. The CDR3 DNA follows: TGCGCCAGCAGCTTGTCTCAAATCGGGAGAGGGAATCGGTCTGGGGCCAACGTCCTGACTTTC.